This T cell receptor beta chain was retrieved from a study of shared clonotypes between healthy human individuals. Across the study: Each donor contributed plates that comprised three CD4 naive, three CD4 memory, two CD8 naive and one CD8 memory.

V was clipped by 0 bases and J by 3 bases; unmatched bases: 5. This CDR3 spans 15 amino acids. In germline, CDR1 is SGHRS, CDR2 YFSETQ. Overall study findings and caveats: Lower generation probabilities were found for non-shared clonotypes than for those shared by all four donors.

The healthy adult donors were HIV-negative and reported no recent acute infections or vaccinations. Every donor, a Caucasian adult, lived in Nashville, Tennessee. To note about this clone: Its antigen is unidentified. Other DNA sequences in this sample translate to the same CDR3.

Produced via immunoSEQ multiplex PCR; TCRdb's table is partial and in-frame only. The table has 2 million to 2.5 million clones, about nine tenths seen once. The chain links TRBV5-1 to TRBJ2-7; 8 nucleotides align to TRBD1. What was sequenced was naive CD4+ T cells from PBMCs. Subset defined: CD45RA+ positively selected. This clonotype was obtained from a man aged 18 to 29 in good health. Some clones in this sample may be carry-over from other donors' samples. The chain's CDR3 is CASSLVTGGDYEQYF. CDR3 bases: TGCGCCAGCAGCTTGGTCACAGGGGGAGACTACGAGCAGTACTTC.